This TCR beta chain is from a study of human T cells and chemical hapten exposure. About the research overall: Sensitizing treatment utilized 2% DPC over a 2 cm by 2 cm portion of upper inner arm skin. Small pooled library volume differences mainly caused per-sample TCR yield variation. The study's findings and limits: There was no change with DPC sensitization in TCRs above 1 in 1000 frequency.

As for time point: patch test 2, 6 weeks after DPC sensitization. Indicated treatment: therapeutic diphenylcyclopropenone sensitization with weekly scalp DPC. One entry per CDR3 protein, called by TCRdb with MiXCR from the RACE reads. The sample lists approximately 120,000 distinct CDR3 sequences; roughly a tenth were seen once. Germline V CDR1 and CDR2: SQVTM, ANQGSEA. CDR3 length: 17 amino acids. With V trimmed by 0 bases and J by 1 base, 7 bases remained unmatched. This clonotype was counted many times. Its antigen remains unknown. This TCR derives from a woman aged 35 to 49 with alopecia areata. Some clones in this sample may be carry-over from other donors' samples. The J gene is TRBJ2-3, the V gene TRBV29-1, with 10 bases matching TRBD2. Sequenced material: whole blood, taken in connection with sensitization to the hapten diphenylcyclopropenone (DPC). In DNA form, the CDR3 reads TGCAGCGTTGAAGAGTTCGGTCTAGCGGGGGGCACAGATACGCAGTATTTT. Translation: CSVEEFGLAGGTDTQYF.